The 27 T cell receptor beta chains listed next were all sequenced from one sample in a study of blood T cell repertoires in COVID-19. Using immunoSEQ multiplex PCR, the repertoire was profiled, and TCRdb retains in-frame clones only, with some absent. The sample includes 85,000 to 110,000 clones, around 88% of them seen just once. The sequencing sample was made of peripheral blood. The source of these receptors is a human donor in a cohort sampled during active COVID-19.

The CDR3 spells CAWDQRPTGYPREQYF. The CDR3 coding sequence is TGTGCCTGGGACCAACGCCCGACAGGGTACCCCCGTGAGCAGTACTTC. The chain couples TRBV30 to TRBJ2-7, with 7 bases identical to TRBD1. From germline, CDR1 is GTSNPN and CDR2 SVGIG (reference sequence). V trimming: 5 bases; J trimming: 7 bases; junction bases outside the gene matches: 20. The CDR3 loop spans 16 amino acids.

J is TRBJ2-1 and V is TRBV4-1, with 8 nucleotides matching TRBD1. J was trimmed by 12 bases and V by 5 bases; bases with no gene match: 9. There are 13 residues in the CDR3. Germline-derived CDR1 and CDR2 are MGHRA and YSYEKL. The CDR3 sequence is CASSGQGSIAQFF. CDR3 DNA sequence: TGCGCCAGCAGCGGACAGGGTTCGATAGCGCAGTTCTTC.

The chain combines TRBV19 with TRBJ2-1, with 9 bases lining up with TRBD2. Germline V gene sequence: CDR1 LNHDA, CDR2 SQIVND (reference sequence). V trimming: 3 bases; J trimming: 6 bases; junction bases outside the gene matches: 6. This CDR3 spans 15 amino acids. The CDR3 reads CASSILAGDPNEQFF. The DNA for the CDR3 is TGTGCCAGTAGTATCTTAGCGGGAGATCCCAATGAGCAGTTCTTC.

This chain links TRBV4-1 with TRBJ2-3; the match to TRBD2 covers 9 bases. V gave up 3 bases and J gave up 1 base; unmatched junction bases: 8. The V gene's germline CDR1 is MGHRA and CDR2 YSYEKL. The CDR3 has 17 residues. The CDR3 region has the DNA TGCGCCAGCAGCCAGGAAAGAGCGGGGGGTGGCACAGATACGCAGTATTTT. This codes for CASSQERAGGGTDTQYF.

The CDR3 DNA reads as TGCAGCGTCCTCGCGGGTCCCTTCGGGTTGAACACTGAAGCTTTCTTT. Its translation: CSVLAGPFGLNTEAFF. The J gene is TRBJ1-1, the V gene TRBV29-1, with D hard to call. Germline assignment: CDR1 SQVTM and CDR2 ANQGSEA. Trimming pared 6 bases from V and 0 bases from J, leaving 20 bases between. The CDR3 totals 16 residues.

This chain's CDR3 is CASSQTLAKNIQYF. DNA for the CDR3: TGTGCCAGCAGCCAGACTCTAGCCAAAAACATTCAGTACTTC. This chain connects TRBV5-5 to TRBJ2-4; no clear D gene. The CDR3 spans 14 residues. The V end was cut by 4 bases, the J end by 0 bases, with 8 bases between. Germline loops: CDR1 SGHKS, CDR2 YYEKEE (reference sequence).

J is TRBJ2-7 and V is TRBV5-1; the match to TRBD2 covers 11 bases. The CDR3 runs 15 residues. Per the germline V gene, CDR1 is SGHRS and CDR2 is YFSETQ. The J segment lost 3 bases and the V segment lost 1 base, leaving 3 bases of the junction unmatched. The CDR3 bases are TGCGCCAGCAGCTTGTTAGCGGGAGGGCGCTACGAGCAGTACTTC. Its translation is CASSLLAGGRYEQYF.

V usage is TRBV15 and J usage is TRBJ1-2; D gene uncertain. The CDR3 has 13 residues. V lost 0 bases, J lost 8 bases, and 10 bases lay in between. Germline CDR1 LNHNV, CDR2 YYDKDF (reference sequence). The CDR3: CATSRDGHGGYTF. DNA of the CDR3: TGTGCCACCAGCAGAGATGGTCATGGCGGCTACACCTTC.

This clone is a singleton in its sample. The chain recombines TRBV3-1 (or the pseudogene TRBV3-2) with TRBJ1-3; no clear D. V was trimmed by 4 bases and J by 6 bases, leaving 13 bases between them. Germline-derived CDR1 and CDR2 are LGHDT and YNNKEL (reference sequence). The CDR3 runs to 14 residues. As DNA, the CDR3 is TGTGCCAGCAGCCTGCGGTTGAAAGAAAACACCATATATTTT. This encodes CASSLRLKENTIYF.

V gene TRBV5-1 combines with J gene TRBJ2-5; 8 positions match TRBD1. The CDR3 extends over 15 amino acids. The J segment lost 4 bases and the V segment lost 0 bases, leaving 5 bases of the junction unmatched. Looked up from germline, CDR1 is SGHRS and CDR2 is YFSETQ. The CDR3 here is CASSLAGQAVETQYF. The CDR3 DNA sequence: TGCGCCAGCAGCTTGGCGGGACAGGCTGTAGAGACCCAGTACTTC.

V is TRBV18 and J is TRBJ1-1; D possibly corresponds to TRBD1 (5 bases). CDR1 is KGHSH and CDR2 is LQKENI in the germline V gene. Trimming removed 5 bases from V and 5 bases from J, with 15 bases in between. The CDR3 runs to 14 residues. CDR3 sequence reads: CASSANPRGTEAFF. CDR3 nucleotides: TGTGCCAGCTCAGCTAACCCTAGGGGTACTGAAGCTTTCTTT.

The CDR3 nucleotides read TGTGCCAGCAGCTCGACCGGGACAGGGTTTGAAGCTTTCTTT. Amino acids: CASSSTGTGFEAFF. The chain couples TRBV7-9 to TRBJ1-1, with 9 bases that match TRBD1. The CDR3 contains 14 residues. Germline-derived CDR1 and CDR2 are SEHNR and FQNEAQ (reference sequence). Germline trimming cut 4 bases from V and 7 bases from J; bases unmatched to any gene: 7.

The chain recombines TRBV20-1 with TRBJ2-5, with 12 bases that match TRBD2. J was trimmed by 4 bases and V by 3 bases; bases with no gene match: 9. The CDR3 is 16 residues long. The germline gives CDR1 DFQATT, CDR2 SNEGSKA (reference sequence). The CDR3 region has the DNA TGCAGTGCTAGTCCTCTGACTAGCGGGGGAGGAGAGACCCAGTACTTC. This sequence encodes CSASPLTSGGGETQYF.

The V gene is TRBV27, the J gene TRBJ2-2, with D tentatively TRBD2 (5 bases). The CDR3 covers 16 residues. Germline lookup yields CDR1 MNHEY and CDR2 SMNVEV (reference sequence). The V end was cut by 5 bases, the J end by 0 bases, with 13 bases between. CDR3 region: CASSTRTGTNTGELFF. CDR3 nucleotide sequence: TGTGCCAGCAGTACCCGGACCGGGACGAACACCGGGGAGCTGTTTTTT.

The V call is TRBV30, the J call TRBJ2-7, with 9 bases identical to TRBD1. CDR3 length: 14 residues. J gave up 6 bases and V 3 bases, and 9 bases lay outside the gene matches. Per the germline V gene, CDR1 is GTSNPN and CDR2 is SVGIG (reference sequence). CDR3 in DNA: TGTGCCTGGAGGAGGGGACAGGGTTTCGGCGAGCAGTACTTC. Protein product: CAWRRGQGFGEQYF.

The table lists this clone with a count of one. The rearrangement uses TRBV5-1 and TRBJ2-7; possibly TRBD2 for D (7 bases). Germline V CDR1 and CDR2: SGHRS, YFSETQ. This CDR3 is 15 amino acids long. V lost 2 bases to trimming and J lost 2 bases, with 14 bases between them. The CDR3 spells CASSLVGGTTYEQYF. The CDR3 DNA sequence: TGCGCCAGCAGCTTAGTGGGGGGGACAACCTACGAGCAGTACTTC.

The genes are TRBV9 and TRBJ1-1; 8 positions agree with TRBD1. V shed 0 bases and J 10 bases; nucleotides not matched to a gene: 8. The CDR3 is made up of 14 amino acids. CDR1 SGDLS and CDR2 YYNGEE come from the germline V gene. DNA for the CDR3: TGTGCCAGCAGCGTAGAGACCCAGGGGGCGGCAGCTTTCTTT. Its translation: CASSVETQGAAAFF.

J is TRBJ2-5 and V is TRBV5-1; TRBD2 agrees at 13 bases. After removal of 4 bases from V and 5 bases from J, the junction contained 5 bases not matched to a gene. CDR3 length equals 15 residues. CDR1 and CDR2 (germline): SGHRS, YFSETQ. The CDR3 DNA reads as TGCGCCAGCAGCCTGGGACTAGCGGGACTGGAGACCCAGTACTTC. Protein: CASSLGLAGLETQYF.

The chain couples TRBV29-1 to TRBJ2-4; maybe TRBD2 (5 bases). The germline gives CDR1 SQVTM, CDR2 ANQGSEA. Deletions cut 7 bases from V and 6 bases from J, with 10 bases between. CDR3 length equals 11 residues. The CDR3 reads CSGGEPNIQYF. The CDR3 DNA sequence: TGCAGCGGGGGAGAGCCAAACATTCAGTACTTC.

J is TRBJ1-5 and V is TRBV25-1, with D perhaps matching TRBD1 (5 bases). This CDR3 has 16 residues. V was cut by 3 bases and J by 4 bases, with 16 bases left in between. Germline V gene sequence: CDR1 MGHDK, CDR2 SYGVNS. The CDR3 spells CASSDSRGGGNQPQHF. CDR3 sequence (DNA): TGTGCCAGCAGTGATTCCCGGGGGGGTGGTAATCAGCCCCAGCATTTT.

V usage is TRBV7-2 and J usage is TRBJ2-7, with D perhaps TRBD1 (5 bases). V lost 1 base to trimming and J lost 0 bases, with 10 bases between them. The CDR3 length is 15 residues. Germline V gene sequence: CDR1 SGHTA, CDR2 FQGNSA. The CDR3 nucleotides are TGTGCCAGCAGCTTAGGACAGAGTCCCTCCTACGAGCAGTACTTC. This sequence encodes CASSLGQSPSYEQYF.

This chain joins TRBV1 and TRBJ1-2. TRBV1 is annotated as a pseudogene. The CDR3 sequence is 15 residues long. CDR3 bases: TGCACCAGCAGCCAAGAACCCGGCGGGCACAGTGGCTACACCTTC. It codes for CTSSQEPGGHSGYTF.

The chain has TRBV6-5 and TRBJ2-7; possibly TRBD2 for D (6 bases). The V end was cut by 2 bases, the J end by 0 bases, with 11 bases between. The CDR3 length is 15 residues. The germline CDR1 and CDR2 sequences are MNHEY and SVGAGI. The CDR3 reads CASSYDSGISYEQYF. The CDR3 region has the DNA TGTGCCAGCAGTTACGATAGCGGTATCTCCTACGAGCAGTACTTC.

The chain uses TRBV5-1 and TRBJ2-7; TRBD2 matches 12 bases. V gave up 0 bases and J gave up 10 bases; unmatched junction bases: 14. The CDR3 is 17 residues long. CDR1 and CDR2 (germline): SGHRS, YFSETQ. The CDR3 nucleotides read TGCGCCAGCAGCTTGGGACTAGCGGGGGCGGGGGGTCCCCTACAGTACTTC. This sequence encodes CASSLGLAGAGGPLQYF.

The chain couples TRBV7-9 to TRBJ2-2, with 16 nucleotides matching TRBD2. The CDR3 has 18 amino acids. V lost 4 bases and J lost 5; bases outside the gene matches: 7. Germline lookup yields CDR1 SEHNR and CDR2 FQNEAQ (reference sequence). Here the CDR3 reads CASSSGTSGRAGTGELFF. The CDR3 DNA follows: TGTGCCAGCAGCTCCGGGACTAGCGGGAGGGCAGGAACCGGGGAGCTGTTTTTT.

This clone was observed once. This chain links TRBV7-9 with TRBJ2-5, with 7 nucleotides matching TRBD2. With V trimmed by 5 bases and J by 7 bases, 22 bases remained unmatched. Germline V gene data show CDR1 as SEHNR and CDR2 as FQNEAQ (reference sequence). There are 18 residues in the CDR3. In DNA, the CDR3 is TGTGCCAGCAGCCCTCCGGGGAGGGTACAGGCTGGTAGAAGGACCCAGTACTTC. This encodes CASSPPGRVQAGRRTQYF.

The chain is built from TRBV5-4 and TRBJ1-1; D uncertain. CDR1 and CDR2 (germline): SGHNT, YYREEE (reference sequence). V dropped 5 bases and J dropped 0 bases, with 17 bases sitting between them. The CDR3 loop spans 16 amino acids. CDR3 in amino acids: CASRAGFPGMNTEAFF. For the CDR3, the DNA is TGTGCCAGCAGGGCGGGCTTCCCCGGGATGAACACTGAAGCTTTCTTT.